These T cell receptor beta chains were read from a single sample in a study of CD8+CD57+ T cells in acquired aplastic anemia. Each CDR3 protein gets one entry after TCRdb re-called the reads with MiXCR. In the table there are about 160,000 distinct CDR3 sequences, approximately 43% of which are singletons. The sequenced sample was sorted CD4+, CD8+, or CD8+CD57+ T cells (not recorded which) from PBMCs. Receptor source: a human donor in good health. Each CDR3 is given with its conserved first and last residue.

V gene: TRBV20-1
J gene: TRBJ2-5
CDR3 protein: CSARTGQETQYF

V gene: TRBV19
J gene: TRBJ2-1
CDR3 protein: CASSIEGGFAYNEQFF

V gene: TRBV20-1
J gene: TRBJ2-7
CDR3 protein: CSASYPSGRSFYEQYF

V gene: TRBV3-1
J gene: TRBJ1-4
CDR3 protein: CASSQDLGATNEKLFF

V gene: TRBV7-9
J gene: TRBJ2-1
CDR3 protein: CASSLGGIDEQFF

V gene: TRBV10-3
J gene: TRBJ2-7
CDR3 protein: CATASSGGRYEQYF

V gene: TRBV15
J gene: TRBJ1-5
CDR3 protein: CATSRDPGGHQPQHF

V gene: TRBV6-1
J gene: TRBJ1-3
CDR3 protein: CASSDEGAGNTIYF

V gene: TRBV19
J gene: TRBJ2-2
CDR3 protein: CATRQGAHTGELFF

V gene: TRBV28
J gene: TRBJ2-7
CDR3 protein: CASTRPPYEQYF

V gene: TRBV11-2
J gene: TRBJ1-6
CDR3 protein: CASSWGPVLHF

V gene: TRBV3-1
J gene: TRBJ2-7
CDR3 protein: CASSHSSGRDYEQYF

V gene: TRBV10-3
J gene: TRBJ1-1
CDR3 protein: CATKTGGQTNTEAFF

V gene: TRBV10-3
J gene: TRBJ2-3
CDR3 protein: CAIRGLAGSTDTQYF

V gene: TRBV3-1
J gene: TRBJ2-7
CDR3 protein: CASSPQGQAYEQYF

V gene: TRBV20-1
J gene: TRBJ1-6
CDR3 protein: CSAPHASSYNSPLHF

V gene: TRBV15
J gene: TRBJ1-6
CDR3 protein: CATSQRDRRRSPLHF

V gene: TRBV4-1
J gene: TRBJ1-5
CDR3 protein: CASSQVVTGPQPQHF

V gene: TRBV10-1
J gene: TRBJ1-1
CDR3 protein: CASSPRRDTEAFF

V gene: TRBV2
J gene: TRBJ2-3
CDR3 protein: CASNPQWFRTDTQYF

V gene: TRBV19
J gene: TRBJ1-1
CDR3 protein: CASTRTGTEAFF

V gene: TRBV20-1
J gene: TRBJ2-3
CDR3 protein: CSARRGQGGDTQYF

V gene: TRBV11-2
J gene: TRBJ2-7
CDR3 protein: CASTSLGKSYEQYF

V gene: TRBV5-1
J gene: TRBJ2-3
CDR3 protein: CASSLIEGLTDTQYF

V gene: TRBV25-1
J gene: TRBJ1-6
CDR3 protein: CARDPGTGNSPLHF

V gene: TRBV5-5
J gene: TRBJ2-7
CDR3 protein: CASSPLAGDPYEQYF

V gene: TRBV24-1
J gene: TRBJ1-5
CDR3 protein: CATSDSRTGNQPQHF

V gene: TRBV5-1
J gene: TRBJ2-3
CDR3 protein: CASSPRVLADTQYF

V gene: TRBV6-5
J gene: TRBJ1-1
CDR3 protein: CASSLAGLPTEAFF

V gene: TRBV2
J gene: TRBJ2-5
CDR3 protein: CASTMYETQYF

V gene: TRBV4-2
J gene: TRBJ1-4
CDR3 protein: CASSQSRTSTNEKLFF

V gene: TRBV12-3/TRBV12-4
J gene: -
CDR3 protein: CASTEYNEQFF

V gene: TRBV4-2
J gene: TRBJ2-3
CDR3 protein: CASSQVAAGGADTQYF

V gene: TRBV20-1
J gene: TRBJ1-2
CDR3 protein: CSWRRVGYGYTF

V gene: TRBV5-4
J gene: TRBJ2-5
CDR3 protein: CASSLVLQETQYF

V gene: TRBV5-1
J gene: TRBJ2-7
CDR3 protein: CASSLVGTGEQYF

V gene: TRBV20-1
J gene: TRBJ2-1
CDR3 protein: CSAPSAGGGLSSYNEQFF